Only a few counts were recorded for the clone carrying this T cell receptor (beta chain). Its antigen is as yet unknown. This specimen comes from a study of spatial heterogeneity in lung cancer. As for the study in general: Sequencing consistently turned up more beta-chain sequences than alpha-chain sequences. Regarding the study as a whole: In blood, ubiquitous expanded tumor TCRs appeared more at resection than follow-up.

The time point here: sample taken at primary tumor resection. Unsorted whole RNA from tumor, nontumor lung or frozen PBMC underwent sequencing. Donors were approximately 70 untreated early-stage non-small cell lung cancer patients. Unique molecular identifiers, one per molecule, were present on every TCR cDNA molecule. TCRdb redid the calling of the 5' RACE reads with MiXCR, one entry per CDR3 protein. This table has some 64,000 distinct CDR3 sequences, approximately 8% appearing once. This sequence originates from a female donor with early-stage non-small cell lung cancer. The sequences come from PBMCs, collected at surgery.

CDR3 bases: TGTGCCAGCAGTTCCTCTCCGAGACAAGGAAACACCATATATTTT. Amino acids: CASSSSPRQGNTIYF. This chain uses TRBV12-3 or TRBV12-4 with TRBJ1-3, with D uncertain. The CDR3 totals 15 residues. V gave up 4 bases and J gave up 4 bases, with 14 bases separating them.